What follows are 9 T cell receptor beta chains derived from one specimen sequenced in a study of shared clonotypes between healthy human individuals. The naive CD8 fraction comprised CD45RO-negative cells positively selected for CCR7 and excluded terminally differentiated effector memory CD45RA+ cells. The data were produced by immunoSEQ multiplex PCR, yet TCRdb's version contains in-frame clones alone and is incomplete. The data show millions of clones, with about 95% seen just once and about 1.1% held by the top ten. The sample taken for sequencing was naive CD8+ T cells sorted from blood. The receptors were gathered from a man between 18 and 29 years old in good health.

This chain links TRBV5-1 with TRBJ1-1; tentative D call: TRBD1 (6 bases). The germline V gene has CDR1 SGHRS and CDR2 YFSETQ. V was clipped by 1 base and J by 1 base, with 17 bases between them. The CDR3 totals 17 residues. CDR3 region: CASSLPFQQGPNTEAFF. The CDR3, as DNA: TGCGCCAGCAGCTTGCCCTTCCAACAGGGACCGAACACTGAAGCTTTCTTT.

The V call is TRBV10-3, the J call TRBJ1-5, with a weak D call TRBD1 (6 bases). Germline V CDR1 and CDR2: ENHRY, SYGVKD. The CDR3 extends over 13 amino acids. V dropped 6 bases and J dropped 3 bases, with 9 bases sitting between them. The CDR3 spells CAISQGFNQPQHF. The CDR3 DNA is TGTGCCATCAGCCAGGGGTTCAATCAGCCCCAGCATTTT.

The V gene is TRBV28, the J gene TRBJ1-1, with D perhaps TRBD1 (5 bases). The CDR3 spans 16 residues. Germline V lookup: CDR1 MDHEN, CDR2 SYDVKM. V was trimmed by 1 base and J by 0 bases, leaving 12 bases between them. CDR3 sequence reads: CASSLSGGELNTEAFF. CDR3 nucleotide sequence: TGTGCCAGCAGTTTATCTGGGGGGGAGTTGAACACTGAAGCTTTCTTT.

The DNA of the CDR3 is TGTGCCAGCAGCTCCCGGGACTTAAAAGAGACCCAGTACTTC. Its translation: CASSSRDLKETQYF. This sequence joins TRBV5-4 and TRBJ2-5; maybe TRBD2 (6 bases). The CDR3 runs 14 residues. Germline V gene sequence: CDR1 SGHNT, CDR2 YYREEE (reference sequence). Between the trimmed V and J ends, which lost 3 bases and 3 bases, there was a span of 12 bases. The variable domain in full, with the rest retrieved from reference TRBV5-4 and TRBJ2-5, is ETGVTQSPTHLIKTRGQQVTLRCSSQSGHNTVSWYQQALGQGPQFIFQYYREEENGRGNFPPRFSGLQFPNYSSELNVNALELDDSALYLCASSSRDLKETQYFGPGTRLLVL.

The CDR3 nucleotides are TGCGCCAGCAGCGTTGGGGGGGTCCCGAACTACGAGCAGTACTTC. It encodes CASSVGGVPNYEQYF. The chain carries TRBV5-1 and TRBJ2-7; 7 bases are a match to TRBD2. The V and J ends lost 4 bases and 3 bases, in that order; junction bases with no gene match: 10. Germline-derived CDR1 and CDR2 are SGHRS and YFSETQ. The length of the CDR3 is 15 residues.

This chain links TRBV7-9 with TRBJ2-7; 8 bases line up with TRBD2. The CDR3 totals 14 residues. The trim removed 5 bases at V and 2 bases at J, leaving 5 bases unmatched. The germline CDR1 and CDR2 sequences are SEHNR and FQNEAQ (reference sequence). CDR3 DNA sequence: TGTGCCAGCAGCCGACTAGCGAATACCTACGAGCAGTACTTC. It encodes CASSRLANTYEQYF.

This chain links TRBV4-3 with TRBJ2-3, with a possible D match to TRBD2 (6 bases). CDR1 is LGHNA, CDR2 YSLEER, per germline. The V gene lost 0 bases and the J gene lost 4 bases, with 17 bases spanning the gap. The CDR3 spans 17 residues. CDR3 DNA: TGCGCCAGCAGCCAAGATCGTTGGGTCGGGAGCGCAGATACGCAGTATTTT. Encoded protein: CASSQDRWVGSADTQYF.

The rearrangement links TRBV7-3 to TRBJ2-3, with TRBD1 identical over 12 bases. CDR1 is SGHTA and CDR2 is FQGTGA in the germline V gene. With V trimmed by 2 bases and J by 3 bases, 6 bases remained unmatched. The CDR3 has 17 amino acids. The CDR3 DNA reads TGTGCCAGCAGCTTAGAAGGGACAGGGGGCGCGACAGATACGCAGTATTTT. Translating it yields CASSLEGTGGATDTQYF.

The chain recombines TRBV27 with TRBJ2-1; D not certain. V was trimmed by 0 bases and J by 3 bases, leaving 9 bases between them. The germline CDR1 and CDR2 sequences are MNHEY and SMNVEV (reference sequence). The CDR3 runs 15 residues. Here the CDR3 DNA reads TGTGCCAGCAGTTTATCAAGTTATGGCTACAATGAGCAGTTCTTC. Encoded protein: CASSLSSYGYNEQFF.